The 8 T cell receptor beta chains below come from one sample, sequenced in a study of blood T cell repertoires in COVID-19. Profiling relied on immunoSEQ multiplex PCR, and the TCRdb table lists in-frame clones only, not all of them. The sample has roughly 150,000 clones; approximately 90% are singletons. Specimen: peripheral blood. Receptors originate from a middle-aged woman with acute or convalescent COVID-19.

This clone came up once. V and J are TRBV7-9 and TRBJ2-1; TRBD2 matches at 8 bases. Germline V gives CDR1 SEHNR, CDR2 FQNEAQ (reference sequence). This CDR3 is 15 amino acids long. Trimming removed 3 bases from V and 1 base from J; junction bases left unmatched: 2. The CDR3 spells CASSFRGGSYNEQFF. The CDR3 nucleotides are TGTGCCAGCAGCTTCCGGGGGGGATCCTACAATGAGCAGTTCTTC.

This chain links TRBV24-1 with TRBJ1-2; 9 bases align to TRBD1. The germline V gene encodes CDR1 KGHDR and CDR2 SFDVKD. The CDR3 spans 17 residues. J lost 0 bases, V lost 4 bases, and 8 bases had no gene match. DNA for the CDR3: TGTGCCACCAGTGACCCGGGACAGGGCGCCCCTAACTATGGCTACACCTTC. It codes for CATSDPGQGAPNYGYTF.

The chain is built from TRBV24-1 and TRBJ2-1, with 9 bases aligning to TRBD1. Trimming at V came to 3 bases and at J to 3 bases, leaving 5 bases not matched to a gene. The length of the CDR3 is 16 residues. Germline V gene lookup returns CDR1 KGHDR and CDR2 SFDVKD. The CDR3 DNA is TGTGCCACCAGTGATCCCACAGGGGGCCTCTACAATGAGCAGTTCTTC. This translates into CATSDPTGGLYNEQFF.

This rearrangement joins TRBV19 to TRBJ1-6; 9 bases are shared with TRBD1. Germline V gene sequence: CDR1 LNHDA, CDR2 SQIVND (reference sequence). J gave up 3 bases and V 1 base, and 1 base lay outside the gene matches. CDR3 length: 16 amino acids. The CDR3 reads CASSIGQGVYNSPLHF. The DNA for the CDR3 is TGTGCCAGTAGTATAGGACAGGGGGTCTATAATTCACCCCTCCACTTT.

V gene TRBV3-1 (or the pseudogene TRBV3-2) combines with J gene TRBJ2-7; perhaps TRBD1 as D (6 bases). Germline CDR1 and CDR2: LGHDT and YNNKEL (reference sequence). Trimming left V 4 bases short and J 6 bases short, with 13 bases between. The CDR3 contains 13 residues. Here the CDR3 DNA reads TGTGCCAGCAGCCCGAAGGCCAGGGGCGAGCAGTACTTC. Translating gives CASSPKARGEQYF.

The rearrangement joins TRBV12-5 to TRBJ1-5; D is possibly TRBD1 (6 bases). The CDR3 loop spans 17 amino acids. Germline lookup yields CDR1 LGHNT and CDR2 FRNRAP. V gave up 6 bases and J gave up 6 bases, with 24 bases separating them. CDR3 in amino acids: CASGRQQGTGLGQPQHF. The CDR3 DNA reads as TGTGCTAGTGGCCGACAACAGGGAACAGGGTTAGGTCAGCCCCAGCATTTT.

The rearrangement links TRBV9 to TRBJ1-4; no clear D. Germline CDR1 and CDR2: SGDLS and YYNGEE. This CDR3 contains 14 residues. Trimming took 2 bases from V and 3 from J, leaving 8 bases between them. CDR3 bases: TGTGCCAGCAGCGTCGGCAGGTCTAATGAAAAACTGTTTTTT. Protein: CASSVGRSNEKLFF.

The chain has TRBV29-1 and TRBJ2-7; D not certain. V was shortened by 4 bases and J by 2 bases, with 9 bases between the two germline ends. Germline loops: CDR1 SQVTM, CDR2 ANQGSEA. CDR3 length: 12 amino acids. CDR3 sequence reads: CSVVPGPYEQYF. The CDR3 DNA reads TGCAGCGTTGTTCCAGGCCCCTACGAGCAGTACTTC.